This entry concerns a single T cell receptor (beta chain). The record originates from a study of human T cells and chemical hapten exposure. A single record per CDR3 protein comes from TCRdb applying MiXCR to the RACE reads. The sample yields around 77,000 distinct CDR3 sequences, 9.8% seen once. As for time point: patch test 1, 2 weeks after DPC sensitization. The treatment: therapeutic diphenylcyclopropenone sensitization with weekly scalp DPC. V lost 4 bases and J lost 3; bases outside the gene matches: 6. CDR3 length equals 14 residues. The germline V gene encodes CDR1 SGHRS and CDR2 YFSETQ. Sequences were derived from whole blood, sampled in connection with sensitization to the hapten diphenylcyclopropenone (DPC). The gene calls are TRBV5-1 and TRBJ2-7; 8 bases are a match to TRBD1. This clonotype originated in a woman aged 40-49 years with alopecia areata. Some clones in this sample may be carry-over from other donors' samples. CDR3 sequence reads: CASSQTGADYEQYF. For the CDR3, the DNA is TGCGCCAGCAGCCAGACAGGGGCCGACTACGAGCAGTACTTC.